The 27 T cell receptor beta chains presented below share a single source sample, sequenced in a study of blood T cell repertoires in COVID-19 (dated by TCRdb to between 2020 and 2021). Receptor libraries were prepared by the immunoSEQ multiplex PCR assay. Drawn from immuneACCESS, this table holds only the in-frame rearrangements with V and J called that TCRdb kept. Clones are partly lost; checked studies trace under half to an unresolved V gene and leave the rest unexplained. The sample contains roughly 200,000 clones, roughly four fifths of them found a single time. The ten largest clones add up to roughly 4.8% of the sample. The specimen was PBMCs or T cells enriched from blood (not recorded which). The receptors come from a woman in her 50s who had been exposed to COVID-19.

The rearrangement uses TRBV28 and TRBJ1-2; D not resolved. Trimming removed 10 bases at V and 2 bases at J, with 11 bases between. Germline V gene lookup returns CDR1 MDHEN and CDR2 SYDVKM. CDR3 length equals 12 residues. CDR3 amino acids: CATNQVNYGYTF. CDR3 DNA sequence: TGTGCCACTAACCAGGTGAACTATGGCTACACCTTC.

The rearrangement joins TRBV10-3 to TRBJ2-5; TRBD1 matches 8 bases. CDR1 ENHRY and CDR2 SYGVKD come from the germline V gene. The length of the CDR3 is 15 residues. The V and J ends lost 3 bases and 5 bases, in that order; junction bases with no gene match: 8. For the CDR3, the DNA is TGTGCCATCAGTGACCCCGTGACAGGGGCGGAGACCCAGTACTTC. Translating gives CAISDPVTGAETQYF.

The V and J genes are TRBV6-1 and TRBJ1-2, with D possibly TRBD1 on 6 matching bases. Looked up from germline, CDR1 is MNHNS and CDR2 is SASEGT. The ends were cut back, 3 bases at V and 13 bases at J, with 12 bases in the middle. The CDR3 extends over 11 amino acids. CDR3 in amino acids: CASSDSDRPTF. Here the CDR3 DNA reads TGTGCCAGCAGTGATTCGGACAGACCCACCTTC.

CDR3 amino acids: CASSEVSGGGELFF. The DNA for the CDR3 is TGTGCCAGCAGTGAAGTTAGCGGGGGCGGGGAGCTGTTTTTT. The chain couples TRBV2 to TRBJ2-2; 9 bases are shared with TRBD2. The CDR3 extends over 14 amino acids. Germline-derived CDR1 and CDR2 are SNHLY and FYNNEI. Germline trimming cut 1 base from V and 7 bases from J; bases unmatched to any gene: 1.

A single count supports this clone. The V and J genes are TRBV18 and TRBJ1-3; D ambiguous. Germline values: CDR1 KGHSH, CDR2 LQKENI. V lost 2 bases, J lost 0 bases, and 8 bases lay in between. The CDR3 length is 15 residues. Written as DNA, the CDR3 is TGTGCCAGCTCACCAACCACGAGCTCTGGAAACACCATATATTTT. It is translated as CASSPTTSSGNTIYF.

The V and J genes are TRBV6-2 or TRBV6-3 and TRBJ2-7; 9 bases map to TRBD1. Unmatched junction bases numbered 2, after V lost 2 bases and J lost 6 bases. The CDR3 is 13 amino acids. Germline V gene sequence: CDR1 MNHEY, CDR2 SVGEGT. CDR3 amino acids: CASSYLTGGEQYF. DNA for the CDR3: TGTGCCAGCAGTTACCTGACAGGGGGCGAGCAGTACTTC.

This clone turned up a few times. V gene TRBV28 combines with J gene TRBJ2-1, with D tentatively TRBD2 (6 bases). Germline CDR1 MDHEN, CDR2 SYDVKM. Trimming took off 5 bases at V and 4 bases at J, with 15 bases between the two ends. This CDR3 is 15 amino acids long. For the CDR3, the DNA is TGTGCCAGCAGTCTCCCCCGGGGGTTGTACAATGAGCAGTTCTTC. This gives the protein CASSLPRGLYNEQFF.

The J gene is TRBJ1-1, the V gene TRBV6-5, with D perhaps matching TRBD1 (6 bases). This CDR3 region has 13 residues. The germline V gene has CDR1 MNHEY and CDR2 SVGAGI. V lost 8 bases to trimming and J lost 5 bases, with 15 bases between them. The CDR3 nucleotides are TGTGCCAGCTCTTCCTGGGGGCGAACTGAAGCTTTCTTT. Translation: CASSSWGRTEAFF.

This clone was seen just once. CDR3 sequence reads: CASSEARRTSGEETQYF. The CDR3 DNA reads TGTGCCAGCAGTGAAGCCAGGCGGACTAGCGGGGAGGAGACCCAGTACTTC. J is TRBJ2-5 and V is TRBV2; 12 nucleotides line up with TRBD2. CDR1 is SNHLY and CDR2 is FYNNEI in the germline V gene. V lost 0 bases to trimming and J lost 5 bases; unmatched junction nucleotides: 7. This CDR3 is built from 17 residues.

The chain combines TRBV6-4 with TRBJ1-1; D perhaps matches TRBD1 (5 bases). Trimming pared 6 bases from V and 0 bases from J, leaving 8 bases between. The germline gives CDR1 MRHNA, CDR2 SNTAGT. This CDR3 is 13 amino acids long. The CDR3 protein is CASSREVNTEAFF. The CDR3 nucleotides are TGTGCCAGCAGCAGGGAGGTGAACACTGAAGCTTTCTTT.

This clone was recorded once. This chain links TRBV7-2 with TRBJ2-7; the D is unclear. The CDR3 runs to 11 residues. Trimming removed 5 bases at V and 2 bases at J, with 4 bases between. CDR1 is SGHTA, CDR2 FQGNSA, per germline. CDR3: CASSPAYEQYF. The CDR3 nucleotides read TGTGCCAGCAGCCCAGCCTACGAGCAGTACTTC.

The chain employs TRBV10-3 and TRBJ2-1; D is ambiguous. The CDR3 has 12 residues. Looked up from germline, CDR1 is ENHRY and CDR2 is SYGVKD. V was shortened by 11 bases and J by 6 bases, with 14 bases between the two germline ends. CDR3 sequence (DNA): TGTGCCTCCACTACCCTAGGCAATGAGCAGTTCTTC. This encodes CASTTLGNEQFF.

This clone has a single count. The DNA for the CDR3 is TGTGCCAGCAGTCGGACATCACATACCAACGCTGAGCAGTTCTTC. Protein product: CASSRTSHTNAEQFF. This chain connects TRBV11-3 to TRBJ2-1; D is perhaps TRBD1 (5 bases). Deletions cut 6 bases from V and 9 bases from J, with 21 bases between. The CDR3 totals 15 residues. Germline V CDR1 and CDR2: SGHNT, YENEEA. Filled out from reference TRBV11-3 and TRBJ2-1, the complete variable domain reads EAGVVQSPRYKIIEKKQPVAFWCNPISGHNTLYWYLQNLGQGPELLIRYENEEAVDDSQLPKDRFSAERLKGVDSTLKIQPAELGDSAVYLCASSRTSHTNAEQFFGPGTRLTVL.

J is TRBJ1-1 and V is TRBV3-1 (or the pseudogene TRBV3-2); D possibly corresponds to TRBD1 (6 bases). V was clipped by 9 bases and J by 1 base, with 15 bases between them. The CDR3 has 14 amino acids. CDR1 and CDR2 (germline): LGHDT, YNNKEL (reference sequence). For the CDR3, the DNA is TGTGCCAGTACCCAGGGGACGAGGAACACTGAAGCTTTCTTT. Its protein is CASTQGTRNTEAFF.

The chain has TRBV12-5 and TRBJ2-4; D perhaps matches TRBD1 (6 bases). The CDR3 is 13 residues long. Looked up from germline, CDR1 is LGHNT and CDR2 is FRNRAP. Between the trimmed V and J ends, which lost 2 bases and 9 bases, there was a span of 11 bases. The CDR3 DNA sequence: TGTGCTAGTGGTTTGAGCAACAGGGCCATTCAGTACTTC. Translating it yields CASGLSNRAIQYF.

The chain couples TRBV5-6 to TRBJ2-5, with TRBD2 identical over 9 bases. Trimming took 4 bases from V and 0 from J; bases not matched to a gene: 10. The CDR3 consists of 17 residues. Germline CDR1 reads SGHDT; CDR2 reads YYEEEE. CDR3 in amino acids: CASSGVVAGVYQETQYF. In DNA, the CDR3 is TGTGCCAGCAGCGGGGTGGTAGCGGGGGTCTACCAAGAGACCCAGTACTTC.

This sequence joins TRBV3-1 (or the pseudogene TRBV3-2) and TRBJ1-1, with D possibly being TRBD1 (5 bases). The CDR3 totals 16 residues. Trimming removed 1 base at V and 3 bases at J, with 15 bases between. Per germline, CDR1 LGHDT and CDR2 YNNKEL (reference sequence). CDR3 bases: TGTGCCAGCAGCCAAGGGGGCTTTTCGGGGGACACTGAAGCTTTCTTT. This sequence encodes CASSQGGFSGDTEAFF.

The CDR3 DNA reads TGTGCCAGCAGTATGCAGGGGCGGAGGACCCAGCATTTT. Protein product: CASSMQGRRTQHF. The V gene is TRBV6-2 or TRBV6-3, the J gene TRBJ1-5, with a tentative D call TRBD1 (6 bases). V was trimmed by 5 bases and J by 11 bases, leaving 16 bases between them. Per germline, CDR1 MNHEY and CDR2 SVGEGT. There are 13 residues in the CDR3.

V is TRBV12-3 or TRBV12-4 and J is TRBJ1-1; D is unresolved. The CDR3 extends over 13 amino acids. Trimming took off 6 bases at V and 1 base at J, with 9 bases between the two ends. CDR3 bases: TGTGCCAGCAGGTATGCAGAGAACACTGAAGCTTTCTTT. Protein: CASRYAENTEAFF.

The rearrangement links TRBV7-3 to TRBJ1-1; D is unclear. Germline V gene sequence: CDR1 SGHTA, CDR2 FQGTGA. V was trimmed by 2 bases and J by 1 base, leaving 8 bases between them. The CDR3 length is 14 residues. The CDR3: CASSLLGENTEAFF. CDR3 coding DNA: TGTGCCAGCAGCTTACTAGGAGAGAACACTGAAGCTTTCTTT.

The V and J genes are TRBV13 and TRBJ2-7, with 14 bases lining up with TRBD2. The CDR3 is made up of 15 amino acids. The V and J ends lost 5 bases and 4 bases, in that order; junction bases with no gene match: 4. Germline V CDR1 and CDR2: PRHDT, FYEKMQ (reference sequence). The DNA for the CDR3 is TGTGCCAGCAGCCCCAGACTAGCGGGGGGGTACGAGCAGTACTTC. Its translation is CASSPRLAGGYEQYF.

The rearrangement links TRBV11-2 to TRBJ2-1, with a possible D match to TRBD1 (5 bases). Germline-derived CDR1 and CDR2 are SGHAT and FQNNGV. The CDR3 sequence is 15 residues long. Trimming pared 5 bases from V and 7 bases from J, leaving 18 bases between. The CDR3 DNA sequence: TGTGCCAGCAGCATAGTAGGGGCCCTTAGTAATGAGCAGTTCTTC. Translation: CASSIVGALSNEQFF. Full variable domain (remainder filled in from reference TRBV11-2 and TRBJ2-1): EAGVAQSPRYKIIEKRQSVAFWCNPISGHATLYWYQQILGQGPKLLIQFQNNGVVDDSQLPKDRFSAERLKGVDSTLKIQPAKLEDSAVYLCASSIVGALSNEQFFGPGTRLTVL.

This clone was observed once. This sequence joins TRBV4-3 and TRBJ2-1; maybe TRBD1 (6 bases). Deletions cut 4 bases from V and 8 bases from J, with 9 bases between. Germline lookup yields CDR1 LGHNA and CDR2 YSLEER. The CDR3 runs to 12 residues. CDR3 sequence reads: CASSRGPHEQFF. DNA of the CDR3: TGCGCCAGCAGCCGGGGGCCCCATGAGCAGTTCTTC.

The V and J genes are TRBV12-5 and TRBJ2-7; D ambiguous. CDR1 is LGHNT and CDR2 is FRNRAP in the germline V gene. V lost 5 bases to trimming and J lost 1 base, with 9 bases between them. The CDR3 runs to 13 residues. CDR3 sequence (DNA): TGTGCTAGTGGTCCCCCCGGGTCCTACGAGCAGTACTTC. It codes for CASGPPGSYEQYF.

V gene TRBV6-2 or TRBV6-3 combines with J gene TRBJ2-7; tentative D call: TRBD2 (5 bases). The CDR3 consists of 20 residues. Germline CDR1 and CDR2: MNHEY and SVGEGT. The V and J ends lost 3 bases and 0 bases respectively, with 27 bases between them. CDR3 nucleotides: TGTGCCAGCAGTTATCTAATTCGTGGAAGGGAGACGTCGAGCTCCTACGAGCAGTACTTC. Protein sequence: CASSYLIRGRETSSSYEQYF.

The chain uses TRBV5-1 and TRBJ1-1; the match to TRBD1 covers 12 bases. Trimming took 4 bases from V and 7 from J; bases not matched to a gene: 5. The CDR3 covers 14 residues. CDR1 is SGHRS, CDR2 YFSETQ, per germline. For the CDR3, the DNA is TGCGCCAGCAGCGGGGACAGGGGGCGCGGTGAAGCTTTCTTT. It translates to CASSGDRGRGEAFF.

The chain has TRBV7-2 and TRBJ2-1; TRBD2 matches at 7 bases. V shed 1 base and J 8 bases; nucleotides not matched to a gene: 8. CDR3 size: 15 residues. The germline CDR1 and CDR2 sequences are SGHTA and FQGNSA. Written as DNA, the CDR3 is TGTGCCAGCAGCTTAGGGTTGATGGGGGGGGATGAGCAGTTCTTC. Residues: CASSLGLMGGDEQFF.